One and the same sample provided the 29 T cell receptor beta chains below, sequenced in a study of blood T cell repertoires in COVID-19. Repertoires were generated with immunoSEQ multiplex PCR, while TCRdb's copy carries only in-frame clones and drops some. Here the sample spans 200,000 to 300,000 clones, about nine tenths being singletons. Sequences were obtained from peripheral blood. The receptors were sampled from a man in his sixties who had recovered from COVID-19.

V is TRBV2 and J is TRBJ2-2; tentative D call: TRBD2 (6 bases). V was clipped by 4 bases and J by 4 bases, with 10 bases between them. The CDR3 extends over 14 amino acids. CDR1 is SNHLY, CDR2 FYNNEI, per germline. CDR3 residues: CASSVREITGELFF. The CDR3 coding sequence is TGTGCCAGCAGTGTACGGGAGATCACCGGGGAGCTGTTTTTT.

The chain joins TRBV6-1 to TRBJ2-5; 8 bases line up with TRBD2. With 2 bases clipped from V and 4 bases from J, the junction kept 9 bases outside the gene matches. Germline V lookup: CDR1 MNHNS, CDR2 SASEGT. The CDR3 contains 16 residues. In DNA form, the CDR3 reads TGTGCCAGCAGTGAACTCCCAGCGGGGGTGAGAGAGACCCAGTACTTC. Its translation: CASSELPAGVRETQYF.

The rearrangement uses TRBV11-2 and TRBJ2-3; D might be TRBD2 (6 bases). This CDR3 has 15 residues. The V gene's germline CDR1 is SGHAT and CDR2 FQNNGV. Trimming cost V 4 bases and J 4 bases, with 15 bases left between them. The CDR3, as DNA: TGTGCCAGCAGCTCATCAGGGACTTTTCCAGATACGCAGTATTTT. Amino acid sequence: CASSSSGTFPDTQYF.

This rearrangement joins TRBV19 to TRBJ2-2; D remains unclear. V lost 1 base and J lost 4, with 10 bases in between. Germline-derived CDR1 and CDR2 are LNHDA and SQIVND (reference sequence). The CDR3 has 15 amino acids. The CDR3 DNA follows: TGTGCCAGTAGTATAGCGTCCGGTATCACCGGGGAGCTGTTTTTT. This sequence encodes CASSIASGITGELFF. Based on the CDR3 plus reference TRBV19 and TRBJ2-2, the full variable domain is DGGITQSPKYLFRKEGQNVTLSCEQNLNHDAMYWYRQDPGQGLRLIYYSQIVNDFQKGDIAEGYSVSREKKESFPLTVTSAQKNPTAFYLCASSIASGITGELFFGEGSRLTVL.

The rearrangement joins TRBV24-1 to TRBJ2-1; 7 bases line up with TRBD1. The CDR3 runs 14 residues. CDR1 and CDR2 (germline): KGHDR, SFDVKD. The V and J ends lost 3 bases and 9 bases, in that order; junction bases with no gene match: 7. CDR3 DNA: TGTGCCACCAGTGATATTTTCGGACAGGCTGAGCAGTTCTTC. It codes for CATSDIFGQAEQFF.

The chain is built from TRBV4-2 and TRBJ2-5, with TRBD2 identical over 8 bases. V was pared by 4 bases and J by 5 bases, with 12 bases of the junction left unmatched. Germline loops: CDR1 LGHNA, CDR2 YNFKEQ. This CDR3 spans 16 amino acids. The CDR3 spells CASSRYGGVGAETQYF. In DNA, the CDR3 is TGTGCCAGCAGCCGGTACGGGGGGGTAGGTGCGGAGACCCAGTACTTC.

The chain combines TRBV3-1 (or the pseudogene TRBV3-2) with TRBJ1-2; 8 positions agree with TRBD1. The CDR3 length is 15 residues. Germline V gene lookup returns CDR1 LGHDT and CDR2 YNNKEL (reference sequence). Trimming cost V 4 bases and J 8 bases; bases outside gene matches: 12. The CDR3: CASSPTMTGTGGYTF. The DNA of the CDR3 is TGTGCCAGCAGCCCTACTATGACAGGGACAGGAGGCTACACCTTC.

J is TRBJ1-5 and V is TRBV6-7; no clear D. TRBV6-7 is an ORF, and what it does is uncertain. CDR3 length: 15 residues. The V end was cut by 8 bases, the J end by 3 bases, with 17 bases between. The CDR3 loop is CASLAKQCPNQPQHF. DNA for the CDR3: TGTGCCAGCCTAGCCAAACAATGCCCCAATCAGCCCCAGCATTTT.

The V gene is TRBV5-1, the J gene TRBJ1-6; D not certain. V lost 2 bases and J lost 0, with 15 bases in between. The CDR3 extends over 18 amino acids. Looked up from germline, CDR1 is SGHRS and CDR2 is YFSETQ. CDR3: CASSLIDRSSSYNSPLHF. The CDR3 DNA is TGCGCCAGCAGCTTAATCGATCGGTCGAGCTCCTATAATTCACCCCTCCACTTT. The entire variable domain, with the rest obtained from reference TRBV5-1 and TRBJ1-6, is as follows: KAGVTQTPRYLIKTRGQQVTLSCSPISGHRSVSWYQQTPGQGLQFLFEYFSETQRNKGNFPGRFSGRQFSNSRSEMNVSTLELGDSALYLCASSLIDRSSSYNSPLHFGNGTRLTVT.

The chain uses TRBV21-1 and TRBJ2-7; the table's TRBD1 call for D was not verified on the DNA. TRBV21-1 is tagged as a pseudogene. This CDR3 is 17 amino acids long. The DNA for the CDR3 is TGTGCCAGCAGCAATTGGATCTCAGGGATTCGCGGCTACGAGCAGTACGTC. Translation gives CASSNWISGIRGYEQYV.

This chain connects TRBV6-5 to TRBJ2-1; tentatively, D is TRBD1 (5 bases). Germline loops: CDR1 MNHEY, CDR2 SVGAGI. V lost 6 bases and J lost 7, with 16 bases in between. The CDR3 has 14 amino acids. For the CDR3, the DNA is TGTGCCAGCAGGAAAACAGGTTCAGTAAATGAGCAGTTCTTC. Its translation is CASRKTGSVNEQFF.

This rearrangement joins TRBV6-2 or TRBV6-3 to TRBJ2-6; the D gene is possibly TRBD1 (5 bases). CDR1 is MNHEY, CDR2 SVGEGT, per germline. This CDR3 spans 19 amino acids. Trimming stripped 0 bases from V and 4 bases from J, with 19 bases between. CDR3 residues: CASSYSVLGPNLGANVLTF. The CDR3 DNA is TGTGCCAGCAGTTACTCGGTTTTGGGGCCCAACCTAGGGGCCAACGTCCTGACTTTC.

This clone has only one observation. V gene TRBV7-2 combines with J gene TRBJ1-1; tentative D call: TRBD1 (6 bases). The CDR3 is made up of 16 amino acids. V was shortened by 5 bases and J by 4 bases, with 20 bases between the two germline ends. The germline V gene encodes CDR1 SGHTA and CDR2 FQGNSA. The CDR3 is CASSTAQGILGTEAFF. CDR3 DNA sequence: TGTGCCAGCAGCACCGCGCAGGGGATATTGGGCACTGAAGCTTTCTTT.

J is TRBJ1-3 and V is TRBV5-6; weak D call: TRBD1 (6 bases). Trimming removed 4 bases from V and 0 bases from J, with 14 bases in between. The CDR3 runs to 16 residues. In germline, CDR1 is SGHDT, CDR2 YYEEEE. CDR3 amino acids: CASSANTGLSGNTIYF. In DNA form, the CDR3 reads TGTGCCAGCAGCGCCAACACAGGGCTCTCTGGAAACACCATATATTTT.

V is TRBV6-5 and J is TRBJ1-2; TRBD1 aligns across 8 bases. V was clipped by 4 bases and J by 2 bases; unmatched bases: 9. The germline CDR1 and CDR2 sequences are MNHEY and SVGAGI. This CDR3 comprises 16 residues. CDR3 DNA sequence: TGTGCCAGCAGTTCCTCCGGGACAGGACTGAACTATGGCTACACCTTC. Translating it yields CASSSSGTGLNYGYTF.

The V call is TRBV27, the J call TRBJ2-1; 7 bases are a match to TRBD2. There are 14 residues in the CDR3. From germline, CDR1 is MNHEY and CDR2 SMNVEV (reference sequence). J lost 0 bases, V lost 6 bases, and 2 bases had no gene match. The CDR3 bases are TGTGCCAGCAGGCGGGACTACTCCTACAATGAGCAGTTCTTC. It is translated as CASRRDYSYNEQFF.

The chain has TRBV20-1 and TRBJ2-1; possible D gene TRBD2, 5 bases. The germline V and J ends were trimmed by 3 bases and 9 bases, with 9 bases remaining between them. In germline, CDR1 is DFQATT, CDR2 SNEGSKA (reference sequence). There are 11 residues in the CDR3. The CDR3 DNA is TGCAGTGCTAGGGAGCGGTCTGAGCAGTTCTTC. Protein product: CSARERSEQFF.

The CDR3 spells CASSGADRGNEKLFF. The CDR3 DNA sequence: TGCGCCAGCAGCGGGGCGGACAGGGGGAATGAAAAACTGTTTTTT. The genes are TRBV5-1 and TRBJ1-4; 10 positions match TRBD1. This CDR3 spans 15 amino acids. Germline trimming cut 4 bases from V and 5 bases from J; bases unmatched to any gene: 5. The germline CDR1 and CDR2 sequences are SGHRS and YFSETQ.

J is TRBJ2-2 and V is TRBV6-6; the D gene is possibly TRBD1 (5 bases). The V end lost 2 bases, the J end lost 0 bases, and 10 bases lay between the germline ends. The CDR3 is 16 amino acids. In germline, CDR1 is MNHNY, CDR2 SVGAGI (reference sequence). CDR3 protein: CASSYQGDPNTGELFF. The CDR3 region has the DNA TGTGCCAGCAGTTACCAGGGTGACCCGAACACCGGGGAGCTGTTTTTT.

This chain joins TRBV19 and TRBJ2-1; 7 nucleotides agree with TRBD2. Germline V gene lookup returns CDR1 LNHDA and CDR2 SQIVND (reference sequence). Trimming cost V 0 bases and J 4 bases; bases outside gene matches: 9. The CDR3 sequence is 17 residues long. CDR3 bases: TGTGCCAGTAGTATAGATCCCTGGGCGGGGGAGTACAATGAGCAGTTCTTC. This codes for CASSIDPWAGEYNEQFF.

This chain uses TRBV2 with TRBJ2-3, with D uncertain. Germline V gives CDR1 SNHLY, CDR2 FYNNEI. V was cut by 1 base and J by 0 bases, with 5 bases left in between. This CDR3 has 14 residues. CDR3 sequence (DNA): TGTGCCAGCAGTGAAGGGCAGAGCACAGATACGCAGTATTTT. This codes for CASSEGQSTDTQYF.

The gene calls are TRBV7-2 and TRBJ2-7; 10 nucleotides line up with TRBD2. The CDR3 has 17 amino acids. CDR1 is SGHTA and CDR2 is FQGNSA in the germline V gene. V trimming: 5 bases; J trimming: 6 bases; junction bases outside the gene matches: 16. DNA for the CDR3: TGTGCCAGCAGCCCTAGCGTCCAGCGGGGGGGCAGCGGCGAGCAGTACTTC. The encoded protein is CASSPSVQRGGSGEQYF.

This clone was recorded once. The J gene is TRBJ2-2, the V gene TRBV11-3, with TRBD1 matching 8 bases. The trim removed 5 bases at V and 7 bases at J, leaving 6 bases unmatched. CDR1 SGHNT and CDR2 YENEEA come from the germline V gene. The CDR3 runs 14 residues. CDR3 in DNA: TGTGCCAGCAGCAAACGGACAGGGAACGGGGAGCTGTTTTTT. Protein sequence: CASSKRTGNGELFF.

V usage is TRBV18 and J usage is TRBJ2-3, with a possible D match to TRBD1 (6 bases). The V end was cut by 4 bases, the J end by 4 bases, with 18 bases between. This CDR3 region has 16 residues. The germline V gene encodes CDR1 KGHSH and CDR2 LQKENI. CDR3 in DNA: TGTGCCAGCTCACGGGGCTGGGACAAGGGACCAGATACGCAGTATTTT. This translates into CASSRGWDKGPDTQYF.

This sequence joins TRBV6-6 and TRBJ1-2; D unclear. The CDR3 runs to 11 residues. V gave up 5 bases and J gave up 3 bases, with 4 bases separating them. CDR1 and CDR2 from the germline V gene are MNHNY and SVGAGI (reference sequence). The CDR3 nucleotides are TGTGCCAGCAGTCCTGACTATGGCTACACCTTC. Protein sequence: CASSPDYGYTF.

The CDR3 region is CASSFESSYNSPLHF. CDR3 sequence (DNA): TGCGCCAGCAGCTTTGAGAGCTCCTATAATTCACCCCTCCACTTT. The rearrangement uses TRBV5-1 and TRBJ1-6; D is ambiguous. CDR1 SGHRS and CDR2 YFSETQ come from the germline V gene. V gave up 2 bases and J gave up 0 bases, with 6 bases separating them. The CDR3 is made up of 15 amino acids.

The V call is TRBV24-1, the J call TRBJ2-5; the match to TRBD2 covers 8 bases. Trimming at V came to 10 bases and at J to 4 bases, leaving 13 bases not matched to a gene. The CDR3 contains 15 residues. Germline loops: CDR1 KGHDR, CDR2 SFDVKD. The DNA of the CDR3 is TGTGCCACAGGACTAGCCCTACCCTCCGGAGAGACCCAGTACTTC. Protein: CATGLALPSGETQYF.

The V gene is TRBV10-2, the J gene TRBJ2-7; the D gene is possibly TRBD1 (6 bases). Germline V gene lookup returns CDR1 WSHSY and CDR2 SAAADI. This CDR3 contains 14 residues. The V and J ends lost 6 bases and 0 bases respectively, with 12 bases between them. The DNA of the CDR3 is TGCGCCAGCAGAAGACAGGATAGCTCCTACGAGCAGTACGTC. Encoded protein: CASRRQDSSYEQYV.

This clone was observed a single time. The genes are TRBV28 and TRBJ2-1; TRBD2 matches 10 bases. The CDR3 extends over 15 amino acids. CDR1 and CDR2 (germline): MDHEN, SYDVKM. V was pared by 4 bases and J by 5 bases, with 5 bases of the junction left unmatched. For the CDR3, the DNA is TGTGCCAGCAGTTCCTCACTAGCGGGGAACAATGAGCAGTTCTTC. This sequence encodes CASSSSLAGNNEQFF.